The text below deals with one T cell receptor beta chain. Its matching antigen is unknown. The PCR was carried out with 60 Vbeta primers and 13 Jbeta primers. TCRdb keeps only in-frame clones here, not all; method: immunoSEQ multiplex PCR. The top ten clones hold roughly 0.31% of a sample with approximately 300,000 clones, under 90% of them seen once. The CDR3 length is 14 residues. V was shortened by 6 bases and J by 3 bases, with 15 bases between the two germline ends. Germline CDR1 reads SGHRS; CDR2 reads YFSETQ. This entry comes from a study of cytomegalovirus exposure and HLA in healthy donors. Points from the study as a whole: In a later analysis, an Asian-associated ancestry cluster reportedly showed fewer N-insertions than the 666-donor mean. Accurate prediction of HLA-A and HLA-B alleles (for most subjects) was reportedly achieved from TCR beta sequences.

This clonotype was obtained from a girl aged 2-10 years in good health and CMV-seronegative. The sample was PBMCs. This rearrangement joins TRBV5-1 to TRBJ1-1, with TRBD1 as a possible D gene (5 bases). CDR3 DNA sequence: TGCGCCAGCACCCCCTACTTGGGGCACACTGAAGCTTTCTTT. Its protein is CASTPYLGHTEAFF.